This entry describes one T cell receptor beta chain. The PCR used 60 Vbeta and 13 Jbeta primers. Clones were read by immunoSEQ multiplex PCR, and TCRdb kept only the in-frame ones, dropping some. The sample consists of about 120,000 clones, approximately 80% of them appearing once. This sample was included in a study of cytomegalovirus exposure and HLA in healthy donors. The CDR3 sequence is 16 residues long. V was pared by 5 bases and J by 3 bases, with 13 bases of the junction left unmatched. Germline V lookup: CDR1 SGHRS, CDR2 YFSETQ. This rearrangement joins TRBV5-1 to TRBJ1-1, with TRBD1 identical over 7 bases. Sequenced material: PBMCs. The clonotype comes from a woman under 30 in good health and CMV-seronegative. DNA for the CDR3: TGCGCCAGCAGACCCACAGACGCAGGGGGTTACACTGAAGCTTTCTTT. Amino acid sequence: CASRPTDAGGYTEAFF.